The source of this TCR beta chain is a study of T-cell memory formation after mild COVID-19. This CDR3 has 11 amino acids. With 4 bases removed from V and 4 bases from J, the gap between germline ends came to 5 bases. Germline-derived CDR1 and CDR2 are SQVTM and ANQGSEA. TCRdb re-derived calls from the 5' RACE reads in MiXCR, one entry per CDR3 protein. The table includes 500,000 to 650,000 distinct CDR3 sequences, roughly 20% detected once. Material for sequencing was PBMCs or a T cell subset sorted from them (not recorded which). The V gene is TRBV29-1, the J gene TRBJ2-1; D unclear. The receptor's source is an adult woman who had mild COVID-19 (a few samples of this study predate the infection). Cell type and time point are not known. The CDR3 region is CSVALYNEQFF. The CDR3 bases are TGCAGCGTTGCCCTTTACAATGAGCAGTTCTTC.